The 23 T cell receptor beta chains presented below share a single source sample, sequenced in a study of blood T cells in healthy people across ages. It was with a sample-barcoded 5' primer and a J-beta primer mix that a second PCR of roughly 7 to 12 cycles was run. MiXCR, applied by TCRdb to the 5' RACE reads, yields one record per CDR3 protein. The sample comprises about 1.5 million distinct CDR3 sequences, 35% to 45% of which are singletons, and about 4% rests with the top ten. The material sequenced was blood. The source of these receptors is a woman younger than 35 in good health.

This clonotype was found a few times. The gene calls are TRBV5-6 and TRBJ2-6; no clear D gene. Germline V gene sequence: CDR1 SGHDT, CDR2 YYEEEE. The CDR3 runs 15 residues. The ends were cut back, 4 bases at V and 0 bases at J, with 8 bases in the middle. The CDR3 reads CASSVMASGANVLTF. The CDR3 DNA follows: TGTGCCAGCAGCGTGATGGCCTCTGGGGCCAACGTCCTGACTTTC.

The rearrangement joins TRBV6-6 to TRBJ2-5; 8 bases match TRBD1. V was pared by 0 bases and J by 4 bases, with 4 bases of the junction left unmatched. The CDR3 is 15 amino acids. Per germline, CDR1 MNHNY and CDR2 SVGAGI (reference sequence). CDR3 in amino acids: CASSYSQGALETQYF. For the CDR3, the DNA is TGTGCCAGCAGTTACTCGCAGGGGGCATTAGAGACCCAGTACTTC.

V and J are TRBV12-3 or TRBV12-4 and TRBJ2-1, with 8 bases fitting TRBD2. The CDR3 extends over 14 amino acids. V lost 3 bases, J lost 10 bases, and 8 bases stayed unmatched. In nucleotides, the CDR3 is TGTGCCAGCAGTTTGGCACTAGCGGATTGGGAGCAGTTCTTC. Protein sequence: CASSLALADWEQFF.

The DNA for the CDR3 is TGTGCCAGCAGCTTAGCACTCGGCCCATATAATTCACCCCTCCACTTT. Its protein is CASSLALGPYNSPLHF. This chain joins TRBV7-8 and TRBJ1-6; D is uncertain. Germline V gives CDR1 SGHVS, CDR2 FQNEAQ. The CDR3 sequence is 16 residues long. V was shortened by 0 bases and J by 4 bases, with 10 bases between the two germline ends. Combining the CDR3 with reference TRBV7-8 and TRBJ1-6 gives the whole variable domain GAGVSQSPRYKVAKRGQDVALRCDPISGHVSLFWYQQALGQGPEFLTYFQNEAQLDKSGLPSDRFFAERPEGSVSTLKIQRTQQEDSAVYLCASSLALGPYNSPLHFGNGTRLTVT.

The chain uses TRBV28 and TRBJ2-1, with 11 bases aligning to TRBD2. Matching the DNA end better, TRBJ2-7 makes the J call doubtful. The CDR3 extends over 16 amino acids. Germline V CDR1 and CDR2: MDHEN, SYDVKM. The CDR3 sequence: CASSPRLAGRYNEQYF. The DNA of the CDR3 is TGTGCCAGCAGTCCCAGACTAGCGGGAAGGTACAATGAGCAGTACTTC.

The chain links TRBV20-1 to TRBJ1-5; TRBD1 is a possible D gene (5 bases). The length of the CDR3 is 15 residues. The V end lost 3 bases, the J end lost 2 bases, and 14 bases lay between the germline ends. Germline CDR1 and CDR2: DFQATT and SNEGSKA (reference sequence). The CDR3 is CSASGYAGRNQPQHF. The CDR3, as DNA: TGCAGTGCTAGTGGTTATGCAGGGCGCAATCAGCCCCAGCATTTT.

This clonotype has only a few counts. J is TRBJ2-3 and V is TRBV12-3 or TRBV12-4; D call uncertain. Trimming took 6 bases from V and 6 from J, leaving 13 bases between them. This CDR3 is built from 13 residues. The DNA of the CDR3 is TGTGCCAGCAGGGTCCGGACGTCGGATACGCAGTATTTT. Protein: CASRVRTSDTQYF.

This clonotype was found a few times. The chain joins TRBV6-5 to TRBJ2-4, with D unresolved. In germline, CDR1 is MNHEY, CDR2 SVGAGI. The V and J ends lost 0 bases and 0 bases respectively, with 6 bases between them. This CDR3 contains 15 residues. As DNA, the CDR3 is TGTGCCAGCAGTTACTCCCCGCTAGCCAAAAACATTCAGTACTTC. Translation gives CASSYSPLAKNIQYF.

CDR3 sequence (DNA): TGTGCCAGCAGCTCATGGGCCCTCAATGAGCAGTTCTTC. This encodes CASSSWALNEQFF. The chain has TRBV12-3 or TRBV12-4 and TRBJ2-1, with D uncertain. The V and J ends lost 6 bases and 6 bases respectively, with 12 bases between them. The CDR3 is made up of 13 amino acids.

The J gene is TRBJ2-1, the V gene TRBV12-3 or TRBV12-4; 8 bases agree with TRBD1. This CDR3 contains 13 residues. Trimming at V came to 8 bases and at J to 4 bases, leaving 4 bases not matched to a gene. Here the CDR3 DNA reads TGTGCCAGCGCCAGGGGGCATTACAATGAGCAGTTCTTC. It translates to CASARGHYNEQFF.

This clonotype turned up a few times. This sequence joins TRBV20-1 and TRBJ1-6; possible D gene TRBD1, 6 bases. Germline V gives CDR1 DFQATT, CDR2 SNEGSKA (reference sequence). The CDR3 has 15 amino acids. V lost 2 bases to trimming and J lost 6 bases, with 14 bases between them. The DNA for the CDR3 is TGCAGTGCTAGAAAGGGGGGGGCTGGTAATTCACCCCTCCACTTT. This translates into CSARKGGAGNSPLHF.

This chain connects TRBV14 to TRBJ1-4; D remains unclear. Between the trimmed V and J ends, which lost 5 bases and 7 bases, there was a span of 14 bases. CDR3 length equals 14 residues. CDR1 SGHDN and CDR2 FVKESK come from the germline V gene. DNA of the CDR3: TGTGCCAGCAGCTTGACACGGAGGGTTGAAAAACTGTTTTTT. Translated: CASSLTRRVEKLFF.

The chain recombines TRBV18 with TRBJ1-2; D possibly corresponds to TRBD1 (5 bases). Germline V lookup: CDR1 KGHSH, CDR2 LQKENI. The CDR3 sequence is 17 residues long. V was clipped by 5 bases and J by 4 bases, with 23 bases between them. CDR3 coding DNA: TGTGCCAGCTCATTCCGGGACTCCGAGCAATTCCTCTATGGCTACACCTTC. It yields the protein CASSFRDSEQFLYGYTF.

The V gene is TRBV4-1, the J gene TRBJ2-7; the D is unclear. Germline V gives CDR1 MGHRA, CDR2 YSYEKL. The V end was cut by 1 base, the J end by 2 bases, with 12 bases between. The CDR3 contains 15 residues. The CDR3 loop reads CASSQGAGLAYEQYF. The CDR3 DNA reads as TGCGCCAGCAGCCAAGGGGCCGGGCTAGCCTACGAGCAGTACTTC.

The J gene is TRBJ1-4, the V gene TRBV4-1; TRBD1 matches 8 bases. Unmatched junction bases numbered 4, after V lost 0 bases and J lost 7 bases. This CDR3 is built from 15 residues. Germline lookup yields CDR1 MGHRA and CDR2 YSYEKL. The CDR3 protein is CASSQDGTGIEKLFF. The DNA for the CDR3 is TGCGCCAGCAGCCAAGATGGGACAGGCATTGAAAAACTGTTTTTT.

The chain carries TRBV6-5 and TRBJ2-1; 7 nucleotides match TRBD1. The V and J ends lost 5 bases and 12 bases, in that order; junction bases with no gene match: 10. The germline gives CDR1 MNHEY, CDR2 SVGAGI. CDR3 size: 13 residues. CDR3 in DNA: TGTGCCAGCAGTACGGGACAGTCGGGTGGGCAGTTCTTC. Translating it yields CASSTGQSGGQFF.

The chain is built from TRBV6-2 or TRBV6-3 and TRBJ1-5; D perhaps matches TRBD1 (5 bases). The V gene lost 4 bases and the J gene lost 3 bases, with 13 bases spanning the gap. CDR1 and CDR2 (germline): MNHEY, SVGEGT. The CDR3 runs to 15 residues. CDR3 in amino acids: CASSSRDGPNQPQHF. In DNA form, the CDR3 reads TGTGCCAGCAGTTCCCGGGACGGCCCCAATCAGCCCCAGCATTTT.

This clonotype was seen only a few times. The chain employs TRBV4-3 and TRBJ2-5; D is perhaps TRBD2 (6 bases). V lost 0 bases to trimming and J lost 2 bases, with 13 bases between them. CDR3 size: 16 residues. Germline CDR1 reads LGHNA; CDR2 reads YSLEER. CDR3 amino acids: CASSQDGGTLQETQYF. CDR3 coding DNA: TGCGCCAGCAGCCAAGACGGGGGTACATTACAAGAGACCCAGTACTTC.

This clonotype was observed a few times. V and J are TRBV3-1 and TRBJ1-4; D is uncertain. The germline V gene has CDR1 LGHDT and CDR2 YNNKEL (reference sequence). Between the trimmed V and J ends, which lost 4 bases and 2 bases, there was a span of 11 bases. This CDR3 comprises 15 residues. The CDR3: CASSRGRATNEKLFF. The CDR3, as DNA: TGTGCCAGCAGCCGCGGCCGGGCCACTAATGAAAAACTGTTTTTT.

This clonotype turned up a few times. The V call is TRBV6-2 or TRBV6-3, the J call TRBJ2-7, with D possibly being TRBD1 or TRBD2 (5 bases each). The CDR3 consists of 13 residues. Germline V gene data show CDR1 as MNHEY and CDR2 as SVGEGT. The ends were cut back, 5 bases at V and 2 bases at J, with 10 bases in the middle. CDR3 sequence reads: CASSGGLPYEQYF. CDR3 coding DNA: TGTGCCAGCAGTGGGGGTCTACCCTACGAGCAGTACTTC.

This chain joins TRBV15 and TRBJ2-1; the D is unclear. Trimming took off 6 bases at V and 8 bases at J, with 8 bases between the two ends. Germline CDR1 is LNHNV and CDR2 is YYDKDF (reference sequence). The CDR3 covers 11 residues. The CDR3 region has the DNA TGTGCCACCAGTCCCTCGGATGAGCAGTTCTTC. It specifies CATSPSDEQFF. The full variable domain, its missing parts supplied by reference TRBV15 and TRBJ2-1, is DAMVIQNPRYQVTQFGKPVTLSCSQTLNHNVMYWYQQKSSQAPKLLFHYYDKDFNNEADTPDNFQSRRPNTSFCFLDIRSPGLGDTAMYLCATSPSDEQFFGPGTRLTVL.

The sample holds a few counts of this clonotype. The genes are TRBV5-6 and TRBJ2-7; no definite D call. CDR3 length: 16 residues. Germline values: CDR1 SGHDT, CDR2 YYEEEE. V was clipped by 2 bases and J by 3 bases, with 18 bases between them. CDR3 nucleotides: TGTGCCAGCAGCTTAGGTTGGGGATCCGAACGCTACGAGCAGTACTTC. Translated: CASSLGWGSERYEQYF.

This clonotype was found a few times. The chain carries TRBV4-3 and TRBJ2-1; D perhaps matches TRBD1 (5 bases). CDR1 and CDR2 (germline): LGHNA, YSLEER. V lost 4 bases to trimming and J lost 10 bases, with 14 bases between them. This CDR3 is 13 amino acids long. The CDR3 bases are TGCGCCAGCAGCCCTTACAGGTCCTACGAGCAGTTCTTC. This sequence encodes CASSPYRSYEQFF.